These 25 T cell receptor beta chains were all obtained from the same sample, sequenced in a study of OX40 agonist ivuxolimab in advanced cancers. The table came from immunoSEQ multiplex PCR; TCRdb's copy has only in-frame clones and leaves some out. The data contain 75,000 to 80,000 clones, 94% of them singletons. This sample comprised CD4+ or CD8+ T cells sorted from blood, obtained in a trial of the OX40 agonist ivuxolimab. Every receptor here comes from an adult with an advanced solid tumor such as melanoma, head and neck, liver or kidney cancer.

The chain joins TRBV19 to TRBJ2-7, with D perhaps matching TRBD1 (6 bases). There are 13 residues in the CDR3. Trimming cost V 3 bases and J 1 base, with 7 bases left between them. Germline loops: CDR1 LNHDA, CDR2 SQIVND (reference sequence). The DNA of the CDR3 is TGTGCCAGTAGTATTCAGGGGTCCTACGAGCAGTACTTC. This gives the protein CASSIQGSYEQYF.

This chain links TRBV28 with TRBJ2-2; a possible D gene is TRBD2 (5 bases). Trimming took 1 base from V and 2 from J, leaving 11 bases between them. This CDR3 has 16 amino acids. Germline CDR1 reads MDHEN; CDR2 reads SYDVKM. DNA of the CDR3: TGTGCCAGCAGTTTATTTCGGACGGGAAACACCGGGGAGCTGTTTTTT. Amino acid sequence: CASSLFRTGNTGELFF.

The chain links TRBV7-9 to TRBJ1-1; TRBD1 is a possible D gene (5 bases). From germline, CDR1 is SEHNR and CDR2 FQNEAQ (reference sequence). CDR3 length equals 14 residues. Trimming left V 6 bases short and J 2 bases short, with 13 bases between. CDR3 in amino acids: CASRFPTDNTEAFF. In nucleotides, the CDR3 is TGTGCCAGCAGGTTTCCGACAGATAACACTGAAGCTTTCTTT.

The chain is built from TRBV27 and TRBJ2-5; 8 bases are shared with TRBD1. Trimming at V came to 5 bases and at J to 5 bases, leaving 7 bases not matched to a gene. The CDR3 totals 14 residues. In germline, CDR1 is MNHEY, CDR2 SMNVEV (reference sequence). CDR3 amino acids: CASSHRGSRETQYF. The CDR3 nucleotides read TGTGCCAGCAGTCACAGGGGGAGCAGGGAGACCCAGTACTTC.

This sequence joins TRBV13 and TRBJ2-7; D unclear. The CDR3 has 11 residues. Germline assignment: CDR1 PRHDT and CDR2 FYEKMQ (reference sequence). Trimming left V 6 bases short and J 4 bases short, with 7 bases between. CDR3 DNA sequence: TGTGCCAGCAGTCAGAGTTACGAGCAGTACTTC. This encodes CASSQSYEQYF.

The CDR3 DNA follows: TGTGCCAGCAGCTTGTTTATCGGATCCTACAATGAGCAGTTCTTC. Its protein is CASSLFIGSYNEQFF. The chain recombines TRBV7-7 with TRBJ2-1; D call uncertain. The CDR3 runs 15 residues. The ends were cut back, 3 bases at V and 1 base at J, with 10 bases in the middle. Germline V CDR1 and CDR2: SSHAT, FNYEAQ (reference sequence).

The chain links TRBV7-2 to TRBJ2-3, with 7 bases matching TRBD2. Germline V gives CDR1 SGHTA, CDR2 FQGNSA. The CDR3 has 16 amino acids. Germline trimming cut 5 bases from V and 6 bases from J; bases unmatched to any gene: 14. DNA of the CDR3: TGTGCCAGCAGCCCGGGGCAGGCGGGAGTGGGGGATACGCAGTATTTT. Its translation: CASSPGQAGVGDTQYF.

This rearrangement joins TRBV5-1 to TRBJ2-5; maybe TRBD1 (6 bases). The CDR3 spans 15 residues. The V gene lost 4 bases and the J gene lost 2 bases, with 15 bases spanning the gap. The germline CDR1 and CDR2 sequences are SGHRS and YFSETQ. The CDR3 DNA reads TGCGCCAGCAGCCCCCTGTCGCAGGGGCAAGAGACCCAGTACTTC. This gives the protein CASSPLSQGQETQYF. The full variable domain, completed using reference TRBV5-1 and TRBJ2-5, is KAGVTQTPRYLIKTRGQQVTLSCSPISGHRSVSWYQQTPGQGLQFLFEYFSETQRNKGNFPGRFSGRQFSNSRSEMNVSTLELGDSALYLCASSPLSQGQETQYFGPGTRLLVL.

The gene calls are TRBV6-1 and TRBJ2-7; maybe TRBD1 (5 bases). Germline V gene sequence: CDR1 MNHNS, CDR2 SASEGT. The CDR3 runs 14 residues. Trimming pared 4 bases from V and 2 bases from J, leaving 12 bases between. Here the CDR3 DNA reads TGTGCCAGCAGTGCCCGCAGGGCGGCCTACGAGCAGTACTTC. Translated, it gives CASSARRAAYEQYF.

This rearrangement joins TRBV6-5 to TRBJ2-7, with D possibly being TRBD1 (6 bases). The CDR3 totals 13 residues. CDR1 and CDR2 from the germline V gene are MNHEY and SVGAGI. V was trimmed by 10 bases and J by 3 bases, leaving 16 bases between them. CDR3 coding DNA: TGTGCCATCGGTCTCCTAGGGGGCTACGAGCAGTACTTC. Translation: CAIGLLGGYEQYF.

V gene TRBV4-1 combines with J gene TRBJ2-1; 11 positions agree with TRBD2. With 0 bases clipped from V and 6 bases from J, the junction kept 7 bases outside the gene matches. CDR3 length: 17 residues. Germline V lookup: CDR1 MGHRA, CDR2 YSYEKL. DNA for the CDR3: TGCGCCAGCAGCCAAGACCCTCCGCTAGCGGGGGGCAATGAGCAGTTCTTC. It yields the protein CASSQDPPLAGGNEQFF.

CDR3 nucleotide sequence: TGTGCCAGCAGTGAACGGGCTTCCCGGGAGTTCTTC. Protein: CASSERASREFF. This rearrangement joins TRBV6-1 to TRBJ2-1; D unclear. The CDR3 has 12 amino acids. Trimming left V 2 bases short and J 14 bases short, with 13 bases between. Germline V lookup: CDR1 MNHNS, CDR2 SASEGT.

This chain links TRBV5-5 with TRBJ1-1; 9 nucleotides align to TRBD1. The CDR3 extends over 14 amino acids. The J segment lost 5 bases and the V segment lost 4 bases, leaving 6 bases of the junction unmatched. The germline gives CDR1 SGHKS, CDR2 YYEKEE (reference sequence). The CDR3: CASSPTGGTTEAFF. CDR3 coding DNA: TGTGCCAGCAGCCCGACAGGGGGAACGACTGAAGCTTTCTTT.

The V and J genes are TRBV4-1 and TRBJ1-2; the D gene is possibly TRBD1 (6 bases). The CDR3 is 15 amino acids. CDR1 and CDR2 from the germline V gene are MGHRA and YSYEKL. V was shortened by 8 bases and J by 6 bases, with 22 bases between the two germline ends. The CDR3 here is CASRGQPGGGDGYTF. The CDR3 nucleotides are TGCGCCAGCCGTGGACAGCCAGGCGGGGGTGATGGCTACACCTTC.

The chain recombines TRBV7-9 with TRBJ2-2; D unclear. Germline V gene data show CDR1 as SEHNR and CDR2 as FQNEAQ (reference sequence). The V gene lost 5 bases and the J gene lost 6 bases, with 7 bases spanning the gap. The CDR3 totals 12 residues. The CDR3 loop is CASSADPGELFF. The CDR3 coding sequence is TGTGCCAGCAGCGCAGACCCCGGGGAGCTGTTTTTT.

The rearrangement joins TRBV27 to TRBJ2-7, with 7 bases aligning to TRBD1. V dropped 5 bases and J dropped 0; count of bases not matched to a gene: 7. The CDR3 sequence is 15 residues long. Germline V CDR1 and CDR2: MNHEY, SMNVEV (reference sequence). The CDR3 sequence is CASSGQATPSYEQYF. The CDR3 DNA sequence: TGTGCCAGCAGTGGACAGGCTACGCCCTCCTACGAGCAGTACTTC.

This clone was seen only once. CDR3 DNA sequence: TGTGCCAGCAGCTCCACCGGGACAGGGCCCTACGAGCAGTACTTC. Translated: CASSSTGTGPYEQYF. V usage is TRBV7-9 and J usage is TRBJ2-7; 9 bases are shared with TRBD1. Trimming took 4 bases from V and 2 from J; bases not matched to a gene: 6. This CDR3 has 15 amino acids. The germline gives CDR1 SEHNR, CDR2 FQNEAQ (reference sequence).

The chain has TRBV6-1 and TRBJ1-6; D might be TRBD1 (5 bases). Germline CDR1 reads MNHNS; CDR2 reads SASEGT. Trimming took off 4 bases at V and 1 base at J, with 20 bases between the two ends. This CDR3 spans 19 amino acids. CDR3 sequence: CASSGQGGRNWSYNSPLHF. In DNA form, the CDR3 reads TGTGCCAGCAGTGGGCAGGGAGGTCGTAACTGGTCCTATAATTCACCCCTCCACTTT.

The V and J genes are TRBV10-3 and TRBJ1-1, with unresolved D. The CDR3 has 13 amino acids. Trimming took off 5 bases at V and 8 bases at J, with 15 bases between the two ends. The germline V gene has CDR1 ENHRY and CDR2 SYGVKD. The CDR3 DNA reads as TGTGCCATCAGTTTAGGGTCTCCCAGGGAAGCTTTCTTT. It translates to CAISLGSPREAFF.

This chain joins TRBV7-2 and TRBJ1-3, with no clear D. CDR3 size: 15 residues. Trimming pared 1 base from V and 2 bases from J, leaving 9 bases between. Germline V gene lookup returns CDR1 SGHTA and CDR2 FQGNSA. CDR3 sequence: CASSLERDTGNTIYF. In DNA form, the CDR3 reads TGTGCCAGCAGCTTAGAACGGGATACTGGAAACACCATATATTTT.

The CDR3: CASSPMIGGGGTEAFF. The DNA for the CDR3 is TGTGCCAGCAGTCCGATGATTGGGGGCGGAGGCACTGAAGCTTTCTTT. The J gene is TRBJ1-1, the V gene TRBV13; a possible D gene is TRBD1 (6 bases). V shed 6 bases and J shed 4 bases, with 21 bases lying between them. Germline CDR1 and CDR2: PRHDT and FYEKMQ (reference sequence). CDR3 length: 16 residues.

The chain uses TRBV7-8 and TRBJ1-1; D not resolved. CDR1 SGHVS and CDR2 FQNEAQ come from the germline V gene. Between the trimmed V and J ends, which lost 1 base and 0 bases, there was a span of 18 bases. CDR3 length: 18 amino acids. The CDR3 DNA follows: TGTGCCAGCAGCTTAGTCGAGAGTCGTCCCCCACTGAACACTGAAGCTTTCTTT. Translating gives CASSLVESRPPLNTEAFF.

This rearrangement joins TRBV18 to TRBJ1-1; D gene unclear. This CDR3 has 14 amino acids. Germline V gene data show CDR1 as KGHSH and CDR2 as LQKENI. Trimming removed 3 bases at V and 2 bases at J, with 10 bases between. CDR3 protein: CASSPMGGNTEAFF. The DNA for the CDR3 is TGTGCCAGCTCACCCATGGGAGGTAACACTGAAGCTTTCTTT. Supplemented by reference TRBV18 and TRBJ1-1, the full variable domain reads NAGVMQNPRHLVRRRGQEARLRCSPMKGHSHVYWYRQLPEEGLKFMVYLQKENIIDESGMPKERFSAEFPKEGPSILRIQQVVRGDSAAYFCASSPMGGNTEAFFGQGTRLTVV.

The chain recombines TRBV2 with TRBJ1-1; D ambiguous. The CDR3 length is 16 residues. V lost 3 bases and J 1 base, leaving 15 bases between the germline ends. The germline CDR1 and CDR2 sequences are SNHLY and FYNNEI. Here the CDR3 DNA reads TGTGCCAGCAGTGATGGGCCCGTAGATTCGAACACTGAAGCTTTCTTT. Translation: CASSDGPVDSNTEAFF.

The chain is built from TRBV6-5 and TRBJ2-5; D might be TRBD2 (7 bases). CDR3 size: 14 residues. Trimming removed 6 bases at V and 5 bases at J, with 16 bases between. The V gene's germline CDR1 is MNHEY and CDR2 SVGAGI. CDR3 region: CASRPAGRGETQYF. The CDR3 region has the DNA TGTGCCAGCAGACCAGCGGGGAGGGGGGAGACCCAGTACTTC.